The 32 T cell receptor beta chains below all came from one sample that was sequenced in a study of blood T cell repertoires in COVID-19. Profiling relied on immunoSEQ multiplex PCR, and the TCRdb table lists in-frame clones only, not all of them. The sample consists of about 150,000 clones, 80% to 90% of them appearing once. Input material: peripheral blood. Receptor source: a woman aged 45-60 years with acute or convalescent COVID-19.

The chain is built from TRBV7-2 and TRBJ2-2; 8 bases are a match to TRBD2. V lost 1 base to trimming and J lost 1 base; unmatched junction nucleotides: 2. The CDR3 contains 16 residues. Germline V gives CDR1 SGHTA, CDR2 FQGNSA. CDR3 region: CASSLVAGGNTGELFF. The CDR3 DNA is TGTGCCAGCAGCTTAGTCGCGGGGGGGAACACCGGGGAGCTGTTTTTT.

J is TRBJ2-3 and V is TRBV24-1; D might be TRBD2 (5 bases). Germline CDR1 is KGHDR and CDR2 is SFDVKD. This CDR3 contains 15 residues. Trimming cost V 5 bases and J 2 bases, with 13 bases left between them. The CDR3 bases are TGTGCCACCAGTGGAGGGATCTTTGTCACAGATACGCAGTATTTT. This codes for CATSGGIFVTDTQYF.

This clone has only one observation. V is TRBV4-3 and J is TRBJ2-1; no firm D call. The germline V gene encodes CDR1 LGHNA and CDR2 YSLEER. The V end lost 1 base, the J end lost 9 bases, and 19 bases lay between the germline ends. This CDR3 contains 16 residues. For the CDR3, the DNA is TGCGCCAGCAGCCAAGGCTCGCGGCAAGGAGACGGTGAGCAGTTCTTC. It specifies CASSQGSRQGDGEQFF.

V and J are TRBV2 and TRBJ1-6, with D unresolved. Germline V gives CDR1 SNHLY, CDR2 FYNNEI. Trimming removed 1 base at V and 8 bases at J, with 12 bases between. This CDR3 comprises 15 residues. The DNA for the CDR3 is TGTGCCAGCAGTGAAGGGGCCGGGGAGGATTCACCCCTCCACTTT. This gives the protein CASSEGAGEDSPLHF.

The chain has TRBV9 and TRBJ2-6; TRBD2 matches at 8 bases. Germline V CDR1 and CDR2: SGDLS, YYNGEE. The CDR3 contains 16 residues. V lost 3 bases to trimming and J lost 2 bases; unmatched junction nucleotides: 4. The CDR3: CASSAAGGAGANVLTF. The CDR3 bases are TGTGCCAGCAGCGCCGCCGGGGGGGCTGGGGCCAACGTCCTGACTTTC.

The rearrangement links TRBV4-3 to TRBJ2-3; maybe TRBD1 (6 bases). The CDR3 is 18 residues long. Between the trimmed V and J ends, which lost 0 bases and 5 bases, there was a span of 21 bases. The germline gives CDR1 LGHNA, CDR2 YSLEER. CDR3 sequence reads: CASSQDPLGQHRGDTQYF. The CDR3 DNA is TGCGCCAGCAGCCAAGATCCGCTCGGACAGCATAGAGGAGATACGCAGTATTTT.

CDR3 sequence: CASSHGEGYTF. CDR3 in DNA: TGCGCCAGCAGCCACGGGGAAGGCTACACCTTC. V and J are TRBV23-1 and TRBJ1-2; D not resolved. TRBV23-1 is an ORF; its function is uncertain. The CDR3 is made up of 11 amino acids. The germline V and J ends were trimmed by 6 bases and 8 bases, with 10 bases remaining between them.

The V call is TRBV7-2, the J call TRBJ2-1, with unresolved D. Germline V gene sequence: CDR1 SGHTA, CDR2 FQGNSA. The ends were cut back, 1 base at V and 2 bases at J, with 9 bases in the middle. The CDR3 sequence is 15 residues long. CDR3 sequence (DNA): TGTGCCAGCAGCTTAGGAGGAACACCCTACAATGAGCAGTTCTTC. This translates into CASSLGGTPYNEQFF.

This clone was seen more than once but under ten times. The V call is TRBV9, the J call TRBJ2-3; 8 nucleotides align to TRBD2. The CDR3 is 16 residues long. Germline assignment: CDR1 SGDLS and CDR2 YYNGEE. V shed 3 bases, J shed 3 bases, and the junction held 9 bases outside the gene matches. For the CDR3, the DNA is TGTGCCAGCAGCGCGGGAAGCGGGAGAGGGACAGATACGCAGTATTTT. Encoded protein: CASSAGSGRGTDTQYF.

This chain uses TRBV4-1 with TRBJ1-4; the match to TRBD1 covers 9 bases. Germline loops: CDR1 MGHRA, CDR2 YSYEKL. The ends lost 6 bases at V and 4 bases at J; junction bases unmatched: 9. The CDR3 spans 16 residues. The CDR3: CASRQTGTGINEKLFF. CDR3 coding DNA: TGCGCCAGCAGACAAACCGGGACAGGGATTAATGAAAAACTGTTTTTT.

The chain carries TRBV4-2 and TRBJ2-5; a weak D match, TRBD2 (5 bases). The CDR3 is 15 amino acids. Looked up from germline, CDR1 is LGHNA and CDR2 is YNFKEQ. Trimming stripped 0 bases from V and 5 bases from J, with 13 bases between. CDR3: CASSQEGEGAETQYF. As DNA, the CDR3 is TGTGCCAGCAGCCAAGAGGGTGAGGGAGCGGAGACCCAGTACTTC.

The V call is TRBV6-5, the J call TRBJ1-1; D is undetermined. Germline-derived CDR1 and CDR2 are MNHEY and SVGAGI. This CDR3 contains 14 residues. V shed 6 bases and J shed 0 bases, with 11 bases lying between them. The CDR3 sequence: CASSQVAVNTEAFF. The CDR3 DNA follows: TGTGCCAGCAGCCAGGTGGCAGTGAACACTGAAGCTTTCTTT.

This clone was counted once. The chain links TRBV28 to TRBJ1-5; 10 nucleotides agree with TRBD1. In germline, CDR1 is MDHEN, CDR2 SYDVKM. J was trimmed by 10 bases and V by 0 bases; bases with no gene match: 6. The CDR3 length is 15 residues. The CDR3 DNA reads TGTGCCAGCAGTTTATGGGGACAGGGGTTTTCTCCCCAGCATTTT. It translates to CASSLWGQGFSPQHF.

The chain employs TRBV18 and TRBJ2-5; maybe TRBD2 (6 bases). Germline values: CDR1 KGHSH, CDR2 LQKENI. The CDR3 consists of 14 residues. Trimming cost V 2 bases and J 3 bases, with 10 bases left between them. For the CDR3, the DNA is TGTGCCAGCTCACCATTCCAGCGGGAAGAGACCCAGTACTTC. As protein: CASSPFQREETQYF.

The chain has TRBV11-2 and TRBJ2-5, with 12 bases lining up with TRBD2. This CDR3 spans 16 amino acids. CDR1 is SGHAT, CDR2 FQNNGV, per germline. The J segment lost 5 bases and the V segment lost 3 bases, leaving 7 bases of the junction unmatched. CDR3 loop: CASSLLAGGPGETQYF. CDR3 coding DNA: TGTGCCAGCAGCTTGCTAGCGGGGGGGCCAGGGGAGACCCAGTACTTC. The full variable domain, its missing parts supplied by reference TRBV11-2 and TRBJ2-5, is EAGVAQSPRYKIIEKRQSVAFWCNPISGHATLYWYQQILGQGPKLLIQFQNNGVVDDSQLPKDRFSAERLKGVDSTLKIQPAKLEDSAVYLCASSLLAGGPGETQYFGPGTRLLVL.

This clone came up once. The chain recombines TRBV29-1 with TRBJ1-1; no reliable D call. The length of the CDR3 is 13 residues. Germline CDR1 is SQVTM and CDR2 is ANQGSEA. The V and J ends lost 7 bases and 1 base respectively, with 13 bases between them. The CDR3 coding sequence is TGCAGCGCTCAAATCGTGGCGAACACTGAAGCTTTCTTT. It yields the protein CSAQIVANTEAFF.

The chain couples TRBV5-5 to TRBJ2-7; a weak D match, TRBD2 (6 bases). This CDR3 comprises 14 residues. Germline assignment: CDR1 SGHKS and CDR2 YYEKEE (reference sequence). V was clipped by 4 bases and J by 5 bases, with 16 bases between them. The CDR3 nucleotides read TGTGCCAGCAGCCCCCCTGGATGGGGGGACGAGCAGTACTTC. This translates into CASSPPGWGDEQYF.

This rearrangement joins TRBV3-1 (or the pseudogene TRBV3-2) to TRBJ2-7; 8 nucleotides match TRBD2. From germline, CDR1 is LGHDT and CDR2 YNNKEL (reference sequence). Trimming cost V 3 bases and J 5 bases; bases outside gene matches: 15. The CDR3 runs 17 residues. CDR3 region: CASSHRGAGLANHEQYF. The CDR3 coding sequence is TGTGCCAGCAGCCACCGAGGGGCAGGACTAGCTAACCACGAGCAGTACTTC.

The chain carries TRBV13 and TRBJ2-5; 9 nucleotides match TRBD2. The CDR3 consists of 15 residues. Germline V gene sequence: CDR1 PRHDT, CDR2 FYEKMQ (reference sequence). Trimming at V came to 6 bases and at J to 3 bases, leaving 8 bases not matched to a gene. The CDR3 sequence is CASRERGAFKETQYF. CDR3 sequence (DNA): TGTGCCAGCAGAGAGCGGGGGGCCTTTAAAGAGACCCAGTACTTC.

DNA of the CDR3: TGTGCCAGCAGCCACAGAAATCCTAACTATGGCTACACCTTC. Its translation is CASSHRNPNYGYTF. The chain joins TRBV3-1 (or the pseudogene TRBV3-2) to TRBJ1-2; no definite D call. The CDR3 extends over 14 amino acids. Between the trimmed V and J ends, which lost 3 bases and 0 bases, there was a span of 8 bases. Germline CDR1 and CDR2: LGHDT and YNNKEL (reference sequence).

In DNA form, the CDR3 reads TGTGCCAGCTCAGCCCGACAGGGGGAGACCCAGTACTTC. This gives the protein CASSARQGETQYF. J is TRBJ2-5 and V is TRBV18, with 8 bases fitting TRBD1. Trimming cost V 5 bases and J 5 bases; bases outside gene matches: 4. CDR1 is KGHSH, CDR2 LQKENI, per germline. This CDR3 region has 13 residues.

The table lists this clone with a count of one. The rearrangement uses TRBV2 and TRBJ2-3; 7 bases are a match to TRBD2. Per germline, CDR1 SNHLY and CDR2 FYNNEI. J lost 5 bases, V lost 6 bases, and 14 bases had no gene match. The CDR3 has 16 residues. The CDR3 nucleotides are TGTGCCAGCAGGCCCGGCGGTGGTGGGGGGGGAGATACGCAGTATTTT. It specifies CASRPGGGGGGDTQYF.

The chain carries TRBV4-3 and TRBJ2-2; D not resolved. V was pared by 0 bases and J by 2 bases, with 16 bases between. The CDR3 covers 18 residues. The germline gives CDR1 LGHNA, CDR2 YSLEER. The CDR3 coding sequence is TGCGCCAGCAGCCAAGAGATGGTTGCACAGATCAACACCGGGGAGCTGTTTTTT. Protein sequence: CASSQEMVAQINTGELFF.

The chain carries TRBV3-1 (or the pseudogene TRBV3-2) and TRBJ1-1, with 10 bases lining up with TRBD1. The V and J ends lost 4 bases and 11 bases, in that order; junction bases with no gene match: 7. Germline V gene lookup returns CDR1 LGHDT and CDR2 YNNKEL (reference sequence). The CDR3 contains 13 residues. The CDR3 here is CASSRRQGARAFF. The CDR3 DNA follows: TGTGCCAGCAGCCGGAGACAGGGGGCGAGGGCTTTCTTT.

The chain has TRBV7-8 and TRBJ1-1, with 9 bases that match TRBD1. After removal of 4 bases from V and 3 bases from J, the junction contained 9 bases not matched to a gene. The germline CDR1 and CDR2 sequences are SGHVS and FQNEAQ. This CDR3 has 16 amino acids. The chain's CDR3 is CASSSTQGARDTEAFF. DNA for the CDR3: TGTGCCAGCAGCTCTACACAGGGGGCAAGGGACACTGAAGCTTTCTTT.

The CDR3 coding sequence is TGTGCCAGTAGTAACCTCGGGACGGGGGGGTATGGCTACACCTTC. Amino acids: CASSNLGTGGYGYTF. The chain has TRBV19 and TRBJ1-2, with D perhaps TRBD1 (5 bases). This CDR3 contains 15 residues. The germline V gene encodes CDR1 LNHDA and CDR2 SQIVND (reference sequence). Trimming left V 4 bases short and J 5 bases short, with 17 bases between.

This rearrangement joins TRBV4-2 to TRBJ1-3; no clear D gene. The CDR3 totals 14 residues. The ends were cut back, 1 base at V and 2 bases at J, with 6 bases in the middle. Germline CDR1 reads LGHNA; CDR2 reads YNFKEQ. CDR3 nucleotides: TGTGCCAGCAGCCAAGTTAGTCCTGGAAACACCATATATTTT. Amino acid sequence: CASSQVSPGNTIYF.

This clone was found once. The rearrangement joins TRBV12-3 or TRBV12-4 to TRBJ1-2; D possibly corresponds to TRBD1 (6 bases). V was shortened by 5 bases and J by 5 bases, with 12 bases between the two germline ends. This CDR3 has 13 residues. Written as DNA, the CDR3 is TGTGCCAGCAGTCCGGACAGACAATATGGCTACACCTTC. Its translation: CASSPDRQYGYTF.

This sequence joins TRBV7-2 and TRBJ1-2; weak D call: TRBD1 (5 bases). Germline assignment: CDR1 SGHTA and CDR2 FQGNSA. This CDR3 is built from 15 residues. V was pared by 0 bases and J by 1 base, with 9 bases between. CDR3: CASSLASTVNYGYTF. DNA for the CDR3: TGTGCCAGCAGCTTAGCCTCGACAGTTAACTATGGCTACACCTTC.

The CDR3 sequence is CASSLVRGVAGARTDTQYF. The DNA for the CDR3 is TGTGCCAGCAGCTTGGTCCGCGGCGTAGCGGGGGCCCGCACAGATACGCAGTATTTT. The chain is built from TRBV5-4 and TRBJ2-3, with 9 nucleotides matching TRBD2. CDR1 is SGHNT and CDR2 is YYREEE in the germline V gene (reference sequence). V lost 0 bases and J lost 1; bases outside the gene matches: 12. The CDR3 runs 19 residues. Full variable domain (remainder filled in from reference TRBV5-4 and TRBJ2-3): ETGVTQSPTHLIKTRGQQVTLRCSSQSGHNTVSWYQQALGQGPQFIFQYYREEENGRGNFPPRFSGLQFPNYSSELNVNALELDDSALYLCASSLVRGVAGARTDTQYFGPGTRLTVL.

The rearrangement links TRBV6-5 to TRBJ1-1, with a possible D match to TRBD1 (5 bases). The V and J ends lost 6 bases and 5 bases respectively, with 13 bases between them. Germline-derived CDR1 and CDR2 are MNHEY and SVGAGI. The CDR3 is 13 amino acids. The CDR3 nucleotides are TGTGCCAGCAGCCTGCCCTCAGGGACTGAAGCTTTCTTT. Amino acids: CASSLPSGTEAFF.

The chain is built from TRBV30 and TRBJ2-3; D unresolved. Trimming shortened V by 0 bases and J by 6 bases, and 13 bases separated the two germline ends. The CDR3 has 14 amino acids. Germline CDR1 reads GTSNPN; CDR2 reads SVGIG (reference sequence). The CDR3 loop is CAWSVLGLRDTQYF. The CDR3, as DNA: TGTGCCTGGAGTGTACTCGGGTTACGTGATACGCAGTATTTT.